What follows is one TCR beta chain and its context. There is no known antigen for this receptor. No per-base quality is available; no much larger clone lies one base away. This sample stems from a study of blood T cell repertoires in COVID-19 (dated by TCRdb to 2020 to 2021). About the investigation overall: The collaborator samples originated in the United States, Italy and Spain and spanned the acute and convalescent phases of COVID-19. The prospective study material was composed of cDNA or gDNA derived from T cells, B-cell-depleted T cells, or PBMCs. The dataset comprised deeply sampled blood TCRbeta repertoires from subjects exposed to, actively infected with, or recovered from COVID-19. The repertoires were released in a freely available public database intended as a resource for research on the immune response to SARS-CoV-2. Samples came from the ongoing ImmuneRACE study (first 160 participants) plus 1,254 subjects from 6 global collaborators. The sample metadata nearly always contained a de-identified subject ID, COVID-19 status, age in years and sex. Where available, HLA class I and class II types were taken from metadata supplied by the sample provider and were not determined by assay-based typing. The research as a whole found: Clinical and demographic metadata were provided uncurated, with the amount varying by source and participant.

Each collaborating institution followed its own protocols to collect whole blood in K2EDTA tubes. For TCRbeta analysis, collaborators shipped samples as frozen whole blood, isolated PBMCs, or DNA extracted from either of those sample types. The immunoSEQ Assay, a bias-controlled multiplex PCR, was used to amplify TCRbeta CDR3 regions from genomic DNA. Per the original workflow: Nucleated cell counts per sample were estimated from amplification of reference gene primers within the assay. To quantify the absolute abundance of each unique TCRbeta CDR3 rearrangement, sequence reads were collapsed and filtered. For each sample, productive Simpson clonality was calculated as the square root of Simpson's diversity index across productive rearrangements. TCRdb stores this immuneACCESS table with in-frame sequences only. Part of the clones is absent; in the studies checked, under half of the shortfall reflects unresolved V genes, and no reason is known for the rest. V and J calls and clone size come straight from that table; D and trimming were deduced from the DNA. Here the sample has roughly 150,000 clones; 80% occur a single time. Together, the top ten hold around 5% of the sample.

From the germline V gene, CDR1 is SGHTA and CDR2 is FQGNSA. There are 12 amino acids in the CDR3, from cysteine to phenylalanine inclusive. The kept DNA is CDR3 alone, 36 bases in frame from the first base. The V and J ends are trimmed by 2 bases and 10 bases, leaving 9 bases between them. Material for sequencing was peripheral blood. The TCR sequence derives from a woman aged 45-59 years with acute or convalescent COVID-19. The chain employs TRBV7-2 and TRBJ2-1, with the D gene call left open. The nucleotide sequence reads TGTGCCAGCAGCTTATTTGAGAAGGAGCAGTTCTTC. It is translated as CASSLFEKEQFF. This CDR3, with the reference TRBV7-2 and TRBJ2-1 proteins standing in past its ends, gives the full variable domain GAGVSQSPSNKVTEKGKDVELRCDPISGHTALYWYRQSLGQGLEFLIYFQGNSAPDKSGLPSDRFSAERTGGSVSTLTIQRTQQEDSAVYLCASSLFEKEQFFGPGTRLTVL.